The T cell receptor (beta chain) under discussion was sequenced for a study of OX40 agonist ivuxolimab in advanced cancers. Study results and caveats: Clonal expansion from baseline to week 6 occurred in both CD4+ and CD8+ T cells.

Clones were sequenced by immunoSEQ multiplex PCR, and TCRdb holds only the in-frame ones, with some missing. The sample consists of about 50,000 clones, roughly 90% of them appearing once. The germline gives CDR1 MDHEN, CDR2 SYDVKM. The CDR3 sequence is 17 residues long. With 1 base clipped from V and 5 bases from J, the junction kept 7 bases outside the gene matches. As for this clone: Its antigen is not known.

The sequenced sample was CD4+ or CD8+ T cells sorted from blood, obtained in a trial of the OX40 agonist ivuxolimab. This receptor was taken from an adult with an advanced solid tumor such as melanoma, head and neck, liver or kidney cancer. The V gene is TRBV28, the J gene TRBJ2-1, with 11 bases lining up with TRBD2. The CDR3 DNA is TGTGCCAGCAGTTTATCCTTAGCGGGAGGGACAAACAATGAGCAGTTCTTC. Amino acids: CASSLSLAGGTNNEQFF.